This entry lists 30 T cell receptor beta chains sequenced from one sample in a study of identical twins. TCRdb re-called the 5' RACE reads through MiXCR, storing one row per CDR3 protein. The sample records 700,000 or so distinct CDR3 sequences, 8% to 9% being singletons. In addition, the sample was reused for a study of yellow fever vaccine responses in identical twins.

The sample comprised PBMCs. The receptors originated from a woman under 30 in good health.

This clonotype was found many times. V and J are TRBV6-2 or TRBV6-3 and TRBJ2-1, with 9 bases that match TRBD2. V lost 2 bases and J lost 11; bases outside the gene matches: 10. This CDR3 has 15 amino acids. Germline V gene sequence: CDR1 MNHEY, CDR2 SVGEGT. CDR3 region: CASSYPGQRGVQQFF. The CDR3 DNA sequence: TGTGCCAGCAGTTACCCTGGGCAGCGGGGGGTCCAGCAGTTCTTC.

This clonotype was picked up many times. The rearrangement links TRBV5-1 to TRBJ2-7; the D call may be TRBD1 or TRBD2 (5 bases each). The CDR3 is 18 residues long. Germline V gives CDR1 SGHRS, CDR2 YFSETQ. V was clipped by 3 bases and J by 2 bases, with 24 bases between them. The CDR3 here is CASSSKLFRDAEPYEQYF. CDR3 in DNA: TGCGCCAGCAGCTCGAAATTATTCCGGGACGCAGAACCCTACGAGCAGTACTTC. The variable domain in full, with the rest retrieved from reference TRBV5-1 and TRBJ2-7, is KAGVTQTPRYLIKTRGQQVTLSCSPISGHRSVSWYQQTPGQGLQFLFEYFSETQRNKGNFPGRFSGRQFSNSRSEMNVSTLELGDSALYLCASSSKLFRDAEPYEQYFGPGTRLTVT.

This clonotype was found a few times. The chain couples TRBV7-2 to TRBJ2-7; 9 nucleotides line up with TRBD1. The length of the CDR3 is 15 residues. J gave up 2 bases and V 4 bases, and 6 bases lay outside the gene matches. The germline V gene encodes CDR1 SGHTA and CDR2 FQGNSA. The CDR3 sequence is CASSWGQGWAYEQYF. CDR3 DNA: TGTGCCAGCAGCTGGGGACAGGGTTGGGCCTACGAGCAGTACTTC.

The chain recombines TRBV7-9 with TRBJ2-2; D is perhaps TRBD1 (5 bases). The V and J ends lost 4 bases and 6 bases respectively, with 9 bases between them. This CDR3 is 13 amino acids long. Germline CDR1 reads SEHNR; CDR2 reads FQNEAQ (reference sequence). Here the CDR3 reads CASSYTGAGELFF. CDR3 DNA: TGTGCCAGCAGCTATACAGGTGCCGGGGAGCTGTTTTTT.

This chain connects TRBV20-1 to TRBJ1-6; D might be TRBD1 (6 bases). CDR3 size: 15 residues. V dropped 0 bases and J dropped 9 bases, with 15 bases sitting between them. CDR1 DFQATT and CDR2 SNEGSKA come from the germline V gene (reference sequence). This chain's CDR3 is CSARDEGETGSPLHF. CDR3 coding DNA: TGCAGTGCTAGAGATGAGGGGGAAACGGGTTCACCCCTCCACTTT.

This clonotype was seen many times. The rearrangement uses TRBV25-1 and TRBJ2-5, with 10 bases aligning to TRBD2. The germline V gene encodes CDR1 MGHDK and CDR2 SYGVNS. The CDR3 loop spans 15 amino acids. The junction had 6 bases not matched to a gene; V was cut back by 4 bases and J by 4 bases. CDR3 amino acids: CASSGFLAGVETQYF. CDR3 DNA sequence: TGTGCCAGCAGTGGCTTCCTAGCGGGAGTAGAGACCCAGTACTTC. The variable domain in full, completed from reference TRBV25-1 and TRBJ2-5, reads EADIYQTPRYLVIGTGKKITLECSQTMGHDKMYWYQQDPGMELHLIHYSYGVNSTEKGDLSSESTVSRIRTEHFPLTLESARPSHTSQYLCASSGFLAGVETQYFGPGTRLLVL.

The table lists this clonotype with a few counts. The rearrangement joins TRBV15 to TRBJ2-1, with 13 bases matching TRBD2. The V segment lost 0 bases and the J segment 3 bases; nucleotides outside the gene matches: 5. This CDR3 has 18 residues. Germline-derived CDR1 and CDR2 are LNHNV and YYDKDF (reference sequence). The CDR3 DNA sequence: TGTGCCACCAGCAGAGACGGGGGGACTAGCGGGAACTACAATGAGCAGTTCTTC. Protein sequence: CATSRDGGTSGNYNEQFF.

This clonotype was seen more than once but under ten times. This chain connects TRBV10-3 to TRBJ2-3, with D possibly being TRBD1 (6 bases). Germline loops: CDR1 ENHRY, CDR2 SYGVKD. The CDR3 is 12 residues long. Deletions cut 9 bases from V and 5 bases from J, with 12 bases between. DNA of the CDR3: TGTGCCATGGGGGCTTTGGTAGATACGCAGTATTTT. Translated: CAMGALVDTQYF.

The sample holds a few counts of this clonotype. The J gene is TRBJ2-7, the V gene TRBV24-1; 8 bases agree with TRBD2. Germline CDR1 reads KGHDR; CDR2 reads SFDVKD. Trimming at V came to 2 bases and at J to 2 bases, leaving 7 bases not matched to a gene. The CDR3 consists of 16 residues. This CDR3 is CATSDSGGNLPYEQYF. The DNA of the CDR3 is TGTGCCACCAGTGATTCGGGAGGGAACCTCCCCTACGAGCAGTACTTC.

This clonotype occurred a few times. This chain connects TRBV6-1 to TRBJ2-7; 7 bases line up with TRBD1. The CDR3 spans 14 residues. V dropped 6 bases and J dropped 2; count of bases not matched to a gene: 7. CDR1 is MNHNS and CDR2 is SASEGT in the germline V gene. The CDR3 bases are TGTGCCAGCAGGCCCGGGACAGAGGCCTACGAGCAGTACTTC. Its protein product is CASRPGTEAYEQYF.

The sample holds a few counts of this clonotype. The J gene is TRBJ2-7, the V gene TRBV5-1; D not certain. Per germline, CDR1 SGHRS and CDR2 YFSETQ. The CDR3 covers 15 residues. V lost 4 bases to trimming and J lost 1 base, with 15 bases between them. The CDR3 region is CASSVTPQGSYEQYF. DNA for the CDR3: TGCGCCAGCAGCGTGACCCCCCAAGGGTCCTACGAGCAGTACTTC.

This sequence joins TRBV9 and TRBJ2-7; D may be TRBD1 (5 bases). Germline CDR1 and CDR2: SGDLS and YYNGEE. This CDR3 has 13 amino acids. V lost 3 bases and J 1 base, leaving 8 bases between the germline ends. CDR3 coding DNA: TGTGCCAGCAGCGGTGGGGCGTCCTACGAGCAGTACTTC. Encoded protein: CASSGGASYEQYF.

The chain uses TRBV4-3 and TRBJ1-2, with 7 bases matching TRBD1. Trimming removed 0 bases from V and 5 bases from J; junction bases left unmatched: 9. The CDR3 is made up of 16 amino acids. Germline CDR1 reads LGHNA; CDR2 reads YSLEER. The CDR3 DNA reads TGCGCCAGCAGCCAAGATCGCCCAGGGGGTTGGTATGGCTACACCTTC. Translation: CASSQDRPGGWYGYTF.

There are a few counts of this clonotype. The rearrangement uses TRBV7-9 and TRBJ1-1; 7 bases fit TRBD1. Unmatched junction bases numbered 13, after V lost 4 bases and J lost 14 bases. Per germline, CDR1 SEHNR and CDR2 FQNEAQ (reference sequence). This CDR3 has 13 residues. The DNA for the CDR3 is TGTGCCAGCAGCTACGCTGGGGAGGGGGCGCAGTTCTTT. The encoded protein is CASSYAGEGAQFF.

This clonotype occurred a few times. The chain combines TRBV4-3 with TRBJ2-1; 10 bases agree with TRBD2. Trimming cost V 0 bases and J 9 bases; bases outside gene matches: 5. CDR3 length: 15 amino acids. From germline, CDR1 is LGHNA and CDR2 YSLEER. This CDR3 reads CASSQDLAGAAEQFF. CDR3 sequence (DNA): TGCGCCAGCAGCCAAGACCTAGCGGGAGCGGCTGAGCAGTTCTTC.

A few counts support this clonotype. The chain is built from TRBV3-1 and TRBJ1-1; the D is unclear. This CDR3 has 15 amino acids. The germline CDR1 and CDR2 sequences are LGHDT and YNNKEL (reference sequence). Trimming stripped 6 bases from V and 0 bases from J, with 14 bases between. CDR3 DNA: TGTGCCAGCAGGCAGAGACCGGTGGTGAACACTGAAGCTTTCTTT. Protein sequence: CASRQRPVVNTEAFF. Together with reference TRBV3-1 and TRBJ1-1, the CDR3 gives the full variable domain: DTAVSQTPKYLVTQMGNDKSIKCEQNLGHDTMYWYKQDSKKFLKIMFSYNNKELIINETVPNRFSPKSPDKAHLNLHINSLELGDSAVYFCASRQRPVVNTEAFFGQGTRLTVV.

J is TRBJ2-6 and V is TRBV28; D is unresolved. Trimming left V 6 bases short and J 4 bases short, with 7 bases between. The V gene's germline CDR1 is MDHEN and CDR2 SYDVKM. CDR3 length: 13 residues. The CDR3 nucleotides are TGTGCCAGCAGCCCTAGGGGGGCCAACGTCCTGACTTTC. The encoded protein is CASSPRGANVLTF.

This clonotype was observed a handful of times. The chain joins TRBV5-6 to TRBJ2-1; 8 positions match TRBD1. Germline CDR1 is SGHDT and CDR2 is YYEEEE. The CDR3 has 16 residues. J gave up 2 bases and V 5 bases, and 9 bases lay outside the gene matches. This CDR3 reads CASRINPTGAYNEQFF. Written as DNA, the CDR3 is TGTGCCAGCAGAATTAACCCGACAGGGGCCTACAATGAGCAGTTCTTC.

This clonotype has a count of ten or more. CDR3 region: CAIRTGTSNTGELFF. In DNA, the CDR3 is TGTGCCATCAGGACTGGGACTTCGAACACCGGGGAGCTGTTTTTT. The rearrangement uses TRBV10-3 and TRBJ2-2, with D possibly being TRBD2 (6 bases). Germline loops: CDR1 ENHRY, CDR2 SYGVKD. The germline V and J ends were trimmed by 6 bases and 0 bases, with 11 bases remaining between them. CDR3 size: 15 residues.

The V gene is TRBV20-1, the J gene TRBJ2-1; D may be TRBD1 (8 bases). Per the germline V gene, CDR1 is DFQATT and CDR2 is SNEGSKA (reference sequence). There are 18 residues in the CDR3. The V end was cut by 0 bases, the J end by 0 bases, with 18 bases between. The CDR3 sequence: CSARDPKQGGSSYNEQFF. The CDR3 DNA sequence: TGCAGTGCTAGAGATCCCAAACAGGGGGGGAGCTCCTACAATGAGCAGTTCTTC.

V and J are TRBV7-9 and TRBJ2-3; D may be TRBD2 (6 bases). Trimming removed 1 base from V and 2 bases from J, with 13 bases in between. Germline CDR1 and CDR2: SEHNR and FQNEAQ (reference sequence). This CDR3 spans 16 amino acids. The CDR3 region has the DNA TGTGCCAGCAGCTTAGGGGTTCGGGAGATCACAGATACGCAGTATTTT. It is translated as CASSLGVREITDTQYF.

J is TRBJ1-6 and V is TRBV11-2; TRBD1 might be the D (6 bases). The CDR3 length is 18 residues. V lost 4 bases and J lost 4, with 20 bases in between. Germline values: CDR1 SGHAT, CDR2 FQNNGV. CDR3 in DNA: TGTGCCAGCAGCTGGTTTCCTACCGGGACATCTTATAATTCACCCCTCCACTTT. Translating gives CASSWFPTGTSYNSPLHF.

Only a few counts were recorded for this clonotype. This chain connects TRBV11-1 to TRBJ2-3; a possible D gene is TRBD1 (5 bases). V lost 3 bases and J 0 bases, leaving 19 bases between the germline ends. Germline CDR1 is SGHAT and CDR2 is FQDESV (reference sequence). The CDR3 consists of 18 residues. The CDR3 sequence: CASSFLVWSGSSTDTQYF. In DNA form, the CDR3 reads TGTGCCAGCAGCTTTCTTGTATGGTCAGGGTCTAGCACAGATACGCAGTATTTT.

The genes are TRBV10-2 and TRBJ2-7, with 9 bases fitting TRBD1. CDR1 WSHSY and CDR2 SAAADI come from the germline V gene. The CDR3 runs to 13 residues. The J segment lost 6 bases and the V segment lost 7 bases, leaving 7 bases of the junction unmatched. The CDR3 coding sequence is TGCGCCAGCACGGGGACAGGGCAGGGCGAGCAGTACTTC. The encoded protein is CASTGTGQGEQYF.

This sequence joins TRBV6-2 or TRBV6-3 and TRBJ2-7, with D hard to call. Trimming removed 2 bases from V and 6 bases from J, with 14 bases in between. The germline CDR1 and CDR2 sequences are MNHEY and SVGEGT. This CDR3 spans 14 amino acids. CDR3 residues: CASSYAAVASEQYF. Written as DNA, the CDR3 is TGTGCCAGCAGTTACGCGGCGGTAGCTTCCGAGCAGTACTTC.

This clonotype was counted at least ten times. The chain recombines TRBV15 with TRBJ2-7, with D hard to call. V lost 0 bases, J lost 0 bases, and 3 bases lay in between. The CDR3 runs 13 residues. The V gene's germline CDR1 is LNHNV and CDR2 YYDKDF (reference sequence). The CDR3 bases are TGTGCCACCAGCAGAGATCCCTCCTACGAGCAGTACTTC. Encoded protein: CATSRDPSYEQYF.

The rearrangement links TRBV7-9 to TRBJ2-2; D call uncertain. Trimming took off 1 base at V and 4 bases at J, with 7 bases between the two ends. The CDR3 contains 14 residues. Germline CDR1 reads SEHNR; CDR2 reads FQNEAQ (reference sequence). The CDR3: CASSLGEGTGELFF. The CDR3 DNA follows: TGTGCCAGCAGCTTAGGGGAAGGCACCGGGGAGCTGTTTTTT.

To note about this clonotype: One junction end disagrees with the germline gene, perhaps due to a read error. V gene TRBV7-8 combines with J gene TRBJ2-6; perhaps TRBD1 as D (5 bases). Per the germline V gene, CDR1 is SGHVS and CDR2 is FQNEAQ. The CDR3 loop spans 15 amino acids. This CDR3 reads CASTLGATGANVLTF. For the CDR3, the DNA is TGTGCCAGCACCTTAGGGGCCACTGGGGCCAACGTCCTGACTTTC.

The chain has TRBV27 and TRBJ2-3; either TRBD1 or TRBD2 may fit D (6 bases each). The length of the CDR3 is 16 residues. CDR1 and CDR2 (germline): MNHEY, SMNVEV (reference sequence). Deletions cut 2 bases from V and 5 bases from J, with 17 bases between. CDR3 amino acids: CASSLARGPGLDTQYF. For the CDR3, the DNA is TGTGCCAGCAGTTTAGCTCGGGGGCCCGGGTTAGATACGCAGTATTTT.

In this sample, this clonotype turned up many times. The chain combines TRBV29-1 with TRBJ2-7; tentative D call: TRBD2 (6 bases). The CDR3 has 13 amino acids. The germline V and J ends were trimmed by 5 bases and 2 bases, with 13 bases remaining between them. CDR1 and CDR2 from the germline V gene are SQVTM and ANQGSEA. The chain's CDR3 is CSVFAGTTYEQYF. DNA of the CDR3: TGCAGCGTTTTCGCGGGGACGACCTACGAGCAGTACTTC.